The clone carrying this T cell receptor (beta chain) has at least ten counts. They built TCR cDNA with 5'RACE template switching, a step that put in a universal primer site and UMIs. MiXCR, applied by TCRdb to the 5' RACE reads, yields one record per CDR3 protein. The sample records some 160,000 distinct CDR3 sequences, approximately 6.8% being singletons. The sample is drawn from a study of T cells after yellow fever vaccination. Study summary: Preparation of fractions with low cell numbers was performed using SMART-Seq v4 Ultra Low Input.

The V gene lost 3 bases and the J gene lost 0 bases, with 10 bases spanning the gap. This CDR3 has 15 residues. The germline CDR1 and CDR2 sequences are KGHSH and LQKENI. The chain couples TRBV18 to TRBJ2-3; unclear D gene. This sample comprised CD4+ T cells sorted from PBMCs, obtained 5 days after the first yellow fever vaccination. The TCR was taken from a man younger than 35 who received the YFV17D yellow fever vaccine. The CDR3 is CASSPLDSSTDTQYF. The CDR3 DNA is TGTGCCAGCTCACCTTTGGATTCTAGCACAGATACGCAGTATTTT.